The clone carrying this T cell receptor (beta chain) was seen a few times. Its antigen is unknown. Profiled with immunoSEQ multiplex PCR; TCRdb holds only in-frame clones, not every one. The repertoire consists of some 140,000 clones, with roughly nine tenths occurring once and the leading ten covering about 5.5%. Germline loops: CDR1 SGHTA, CDR2 FQGNSA. The CDR3 loop spans 14 amino acids. Trimming removed 3 bases at V and 4 bases at J, with 13 bases between. The data are from a study of T cell responses to AZD1222 COVID-19 vaccine. Study-level results: In all cases, repertoires were sampled only after the peak T cell response. Across the whole spike, CD4 TCRs peaked at regions 160-218 and 743-854. The donor group comprised mostly white British people and more females; the analysis possibly underestimated clonal diversity.

Sequencing was performed on peripheral blood, taken on day 0 of MenACWY control vaccination. This TCR came from an adult in good health. The chain links TRBV7-2 to TRBJ2-7, with D perhaps matching TRBD1 or TRBD2 (5 bases each). CDR3 region: CASSLRDGAYEQYF. In DNA, the CDR3 is TGTGCCAGCAGCTTGAGAGACGGGGCTTACGAGCAGTACTTC.